A selection of T cell receptor beta chains follows, all from one sample in a study of blood T cell repertoires in COVID-19. Here immunoSEQ multiplex PCR was the method, and the copy in TCRdb shows in-frame clones only, minus some. The data show fewer than 400,000 clones, approximately 90% seen once. The sequenced sample was PBMCs or T cells enriched from blood (not recorded which). The origin of the receptors is a woman aged 18-29 years who had recovered from COVID-19. The CDR3 runs from the conserved cysteine through the conserved F or W. A D gene is named only where the DNA matches it firmly. Expanded clones are given a class, and other clones once, few, many or no size at all.

>TRBV4-3|.|TRBD1|TRBJ1-6|14
CASSQRTGDSPLHF
TGCGCCAGCAGCCAAAGGACAGGGGATTCACCCCTCCACTTT
>TRBV7-2|.|TRBD2|TRBJ2-1|13
CASSLNGGDEQFF
TGTGCCAGCAGCTTAAACGGGGGGGACGAGCAGTTCTTC
>TRBV4-3|.|.|TRBJ2-5|15
CASSQARSVRETQYF
TGCGCCAGCAGCCAAGCCCGGAGTGTACGGGAGACCCAGTACTTC
>TRBV5-1|.|.|TRBJ2-2|14
CASSLELNDGELFF
TGCGCCAGCAGCTTGGAGCTGAACGACGGGGAGCTGTTTTTT
>TRBV7-3|.|.|TRBJ2-1|15
CASSANGGRYNEQFF
TGTGCCAGCAGCGCAAACGGGGGGCGCTACAATGAGCAGTTCTTC
>TRBV28|.|TRBD1|TRBJ1-2|17
CASSFLWDREGGSGYTF
TGTGCCAGCAGTTTTTTGTGGGACAGGGAAGGGGGAAGCGGCTACACCTTC
>TRBV2|.|.|TRBJ1-3|15
CASSERRISGNTIYF
TGTGCCAGCAGTGAACGGCGGATCTCTGGAAACACCATATATTTT
>TRBV7-2|.|.|TRBJ2-5|17
CASSSPGGANIQETQYF
TGTGCCAGCAGCTCCCCGGGGGGCGCGAATATCCAAGAGACCCAGTACTTC
>TRBV18|.|.|TRBJ1-1|13
CASSGLQNTEAFF
TGTGCCAGCTCAGGGCTACAGAACACTGAAGCTTTCTTT
>TRBV12-3/TRBV12-4|.|.|TRBJ1-5|13
CASSLGPRGPQHF
TGTGCCAGCAGTTTAGGACCCCGGGGGCCCCAGCATTTT
>TRBV7-9|.|TRBD2|TRBJ2-3|16
CASRQPGLAERDTQYF
TGTGCCAGCAGGCAGCCGGGACTAGCGGAGAGGGATACGCAGTATTTT
>TRBV28|.|.|TRBJ1-3|15
CASSLGVSSGNTIYF
TGTGCCAGCAGTTTGGGCGTCTCCTCTGGAAACACCATATATTTT
>TRBV7-2|.|.|TRBJ2-2|15
CASRLGLSNTGELFF
TGTGCCAGCAGACTAGGACTATCGAACACCGGGGAGCTGTTTTTT
>TRBV4-1|few|TRBD2|TRBJ2-7|18
CASSQVLGLAGQIYEQYF
TGCGCCAGCAGCCAAGTGTTGGGACTAGCGGGGCAAATCTACGAGCAGTACTTC
>TRBV6-2/TRBV6-3|.|TRBD1|TRBJ1-1|18
CASSYSSLFLDRATEAFF
TGTGCCAGCAGTTACTCGTCTTTATTTTTGGACAGGGCCACTGAAGCTTTCTTT
>TRBV5-1|once|.|TRBJ2-3|17
CASSIRGPSGTTDTQYF
TGCGCCAGCAGCATCAGGGGGCCGAGCGGGACCACAGATACGCAGTATTTT
>TRBV11-1|.|TRBD1|TRBJ1-1|16
CASSLRTGRQNTEAFF
TGTGCCAGCAGCTTAAGGACAGGTAGGCAGAACACTGAAGCTTTCTTT
>TRBV5-4|.|.|TRBJ1-1|17
CASSRLDGFFRGTEAFF
TGTGCCAGCAGCCGACTCGACGGTTTCTTCAGGGGCACTGAAGCTTTCTTT
>TRBV28|.|.|TRBJ1-3|13
CASSRYSGNTIYF
TGTGCCAGCAGCCGCTACTCTGGAAACACCATATATTTT
>TRBV29-1|.|TRBD1|TRBJ1-1|18
CSADRRKSHQGDNTEAFF
TGCAGCGCGGACAGACGCAAATCTCACCAGGGGGATAACACTGAAGCTTTCTTT
>TRBV5-1|.|.|TRBJ2-7|16
CASSPTRQNNLDEQYF
TGCGCCAGCAGCCCGACTCGACAGAACAATTTGGACGAGCAGTACTTC
>TRBV30|.|.|TRBJ1-4|16
CAWTSNYGATNEKLFF
TGTGCCTGGACTTCGAACTACGGGGCAACTAATGAAAAACTGTTTTTT
>TRBV7-8|.|.|TRBJ2-7|11
CASSFSVEQYF
TGTGCCAGCAGCTTCTCAGTCGAGCAGTACTTC
>TRBV4-2|.|TRBD1|TRBJ1-5|15
CASSLRQGTDQPQHF
TGTGCCAGCAGCTTACGACAGGGGACCGATCAGCCCCAGCATTTT
>TRBV28|once|.|TRBJ1-5|13
CASSVTVNQPQHF
TGTGCCAGCAGTGTGACAGTAAATCAGCCCCAGCATTTT
>TRBV11-2|.|TRBD2|TRBJ2-1|15
CASSSERGLYNEQFF
TGTGCCAGCAGCTCCGAGCGGGGCTTGTACAATGAGCAGTTCTTC
>TRBV4-3|.|TRBD1|TRBJ2-1|14
CASSQDGRGNEQFF
TGCGCCAGCAGCCAAGATGGCAGGGGGAATGAGCAGTTCTTC
>TRBV6-2/TRBV6-3|.|TRBD1|TRBJ1-5|16
CASSTNRGQGGQPQHF
TGTGCCAGCAGTACTAATCGAGGACAGGGCGGCCAGCCCCAGCATTTT
>TRBV10-3|.|.|TRBJ1-1|13
CAISGPGGPEAFF
TGTGCCATCAGTGGGCCGGGGGGGCCTGAAGCTTTCTTT
>TRBV7-2|once|.|TRBJ2-3|14
CASSPPVSVDTQYF
TGTGCCAGCAGCCCCCCGGTTTCGGTTGATACGCAGTATTTT
>TRBV6-5|.|TRBD2|TRBJ2-3|14
CASSSLAGADTQYF
TGTGCCAGCAGTTCACTAGCGGGAGCCGATACGCAGTATTTT
>TRBV30|.|TRBD2|TRBJ2-7|15
CAWNFGTSGGYEQYF
TGTGCCTGGAACTTCGGGACTAGCGGGGGGTACGAGCAGTACTTC
>TRBV4-2|.|.|TRBJ1-6|16
CASSQAQAPLNSPLHF
TGTGCCAGCAGCCAAGCGCAGGCGCCCCTTAATTCACCCCTCCACTTT
>TRBV6-9|.|.|TRBJ1-3|14
CASSFVNSGNTIYF
TGTGCCAGCAGTTTTGTCAATTCTGGAAACACCATATATTTT
>TRBV28|.|TRBD1|TRBJ1-1|15
CASVSGGSFDTEAFF
TGTGCCAGCGTATCAGGGGGATCTTTTGACACTGAAGCTTTCTTT
>TRBV7-2|.|.|TRBJ2-7|14
CASSSNAGSYEQYF
TGTGCCAGCAGCTCGAATGCGGGATCCTACGAGCAGTACTTC
>TRBV28|.|TRBD1|TRBJ1-4|13
CASRRTGAEKLFF
TGTGCCAGCAGGCGGACAGGAGCTGAAAAACTGTTTTTT
>TRBV29-1|.|.|TRBJ1-1|11
CSAVFVTEAFF
TGCAGCGCTGTCTTTGTGACTGAAGCTTTCTTT
>TRBV6-5|.|TRBD1|TRBJ1-1|14
CASSIGTGYTEAFF
TGTGCCAGCAGCATCGGGACAGGGTACACTGAAGCTTTCTTT
>TRBV11-3|.|TRBD1|TRBJ1-3|17
CASSLGQGSHSGNTIYF
TGTGCCAGCAGCCTGGGACAGGGGTCCCACTCTGGAAACACCATATATTTT
>TRBV6-5|.|TRBD1|TRBJ1-1|15
CASSYLGQGYTEAFF
TGTGCCAGCAGTTACCTGGGACAGGGGTACACTGAAGCTTTCTTT
>TRBV13|.|.|TRBJ2-7|15
CASSLPGEADYEQYF
TGTGCCAGCAGCTTACCGGGGGAGGCGGACTACGAGCAGTACTTC
>TRBV4-2|.|.|TRBJ2-6|16
CASSQVGGAGANVLTF
TGTGCCAGCAGCCAAGTAGGCGGTGCTGGGGCCAACGTCCTGACTTTC
>TRBV27|.|.|TRBJ1-6|15
CASKIAGQLDSPLHF
TGTGCCAGCAAAATAGCGGGACAACTAGATTCACCCCTCCACTTT
>TRBV20-1|.|TRBD1|TRBJ1-5|14
CSASRDRGSQPQHF
TGCAGTGCTAGTAGGGACAGGGGTTCTCAGCCCCAGCATTTT
>TRBV7-2|once|.|TRBJ2-7|11
CASSFGQMQYF
TGTGCCAGCAGCTTTGGACAGATGCAGTACTTC
>TRBV7-6|.|TRBD1|TRBJ1-1|16
CASSPQAGQGDTEAFF
TGTGCCAGCAGCCCCCAAGCTGGACAGGGGGACACTGAAGCTTTCTTT
>TRBV7-9|.|.|TRBJ1-4|19
CASSLGPLQGPLPNEKLFF
TGTGCCAGCAGCTTAGGGCCTTTGCAGGGCCCCCTTCCTAATGAAAAACTGTTTTTT
>TRBV12-3/TRBV12-4|.|.|TRBJ1-2|12
CASSFLRGGYTF
TGTGCCAGCAGTTTTTTGAGGGGGGGCTACACCTTC
>TRBV5-4|.|.|TRBJ2-1|17
CASSPPGSGSSYNEQFF
TGTGCCAGCAGCCCTCCTGGGAGTGGAAGCTCCTACAATGAGCAGTTCTTC
>TRBV28|few|TRBD1|TRBJ1-4|15
CASSPWTGTNEKLFF
TGTGCCAGCAGTCCATGGACAGGGACTAATGAAAAACTGTTTTTT
>TRBV4-1|.|.|TRBJ2-7|15
CASSQDGASLREQYF
TGCGCCAGCAGCCAAGATGGGGCTTCATTACGAGAGCAGTACTTC
>TRBV11-2|.|.|TRBJ1-2|15
CASRPDSRGDYGYTF
TGTGCCAGCAGACCCGATAGTAGAGGCGACTATGGCTACACCTTC
>TRBV28|.|TRBD2|TRBJ2-7|14
CASSLSTSGYEQYF
TGTGCCAGCAGTTTATCAACTAGCGGGTACGAGCAGTACTTC
>TRBV29-1|.|TRBD1|TRBJ1-1|12
CSVGQGLVEAFF
TGCAGCGTTGGACAGGGCTTGGTTGAAGCTTTCTTT